Described below is a single T cell receptor beta chain sequence and its context. The record originates from a study of T cell changes during pregnancy in multiple sclerosis. Assay used: immunoSEQ multiplex PCR; TCRdb lists only in-frame clones, some missing. The repertoire holds tens of thousands of clones, with 90% as singletons. V was cut by 0 bases and J by 6 bases, with 12 bases left in between. Per the germline V gene, CDR1 is SGHRS and CDR2 is YFSETQ. This CDR3 region has 14 residues. This specimen was CD8+ T cells from peripheral blood mononuclear cells, taken in the second trimester of pregnancy. The sequence derives from a female donor with multiple sclerosis, enrolled in a pregnancy study. The chain has TRBV5-1 and TRBJ1-2; D may be TRBD1 (5 bases). The CDR3 DNA is TGCGCCAGCAGCTTGGTTACAGGCGGGGATGGCTACACCTTC. This translates into CASSLVTGGDGYTF.